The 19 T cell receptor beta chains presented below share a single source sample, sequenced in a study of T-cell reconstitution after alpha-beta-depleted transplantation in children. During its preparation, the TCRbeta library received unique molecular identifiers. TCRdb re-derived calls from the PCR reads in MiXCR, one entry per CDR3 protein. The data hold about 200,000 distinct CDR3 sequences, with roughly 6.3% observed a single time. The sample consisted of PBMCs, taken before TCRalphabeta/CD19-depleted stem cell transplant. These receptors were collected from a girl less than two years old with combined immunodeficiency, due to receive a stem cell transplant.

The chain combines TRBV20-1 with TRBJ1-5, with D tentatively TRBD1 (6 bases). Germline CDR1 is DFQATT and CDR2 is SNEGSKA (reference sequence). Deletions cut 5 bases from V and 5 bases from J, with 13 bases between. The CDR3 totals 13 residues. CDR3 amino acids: CSAWDTPDQPQHF. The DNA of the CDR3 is TGCAGTGCTTGGGACACTCCAGATCAGCCCCAGCATTTT.

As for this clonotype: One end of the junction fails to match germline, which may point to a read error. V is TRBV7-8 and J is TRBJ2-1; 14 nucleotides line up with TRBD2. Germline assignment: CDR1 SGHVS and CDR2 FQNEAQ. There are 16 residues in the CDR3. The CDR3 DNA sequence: TGTGCCAGCAGCTTAGGCGGACTAGCGGGAGGAATGAGTCCCCTCTTC. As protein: CASSLGGLAGGMSPLF.

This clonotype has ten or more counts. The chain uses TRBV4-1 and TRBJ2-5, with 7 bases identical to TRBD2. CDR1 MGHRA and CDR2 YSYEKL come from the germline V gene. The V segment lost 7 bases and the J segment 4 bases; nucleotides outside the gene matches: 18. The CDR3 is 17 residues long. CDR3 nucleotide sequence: TGCGCCAGCACCTGGCGGGGGAGGGTTGACGGTGGAGAGACCCAGTACTTC. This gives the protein CASTWRGRVDGGETQYF.

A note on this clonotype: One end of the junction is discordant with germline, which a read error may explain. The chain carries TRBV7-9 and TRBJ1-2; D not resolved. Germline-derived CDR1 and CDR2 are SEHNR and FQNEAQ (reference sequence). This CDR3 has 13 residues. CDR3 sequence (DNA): TGTGCCAGGAGCTACGGGCCTGACTATGGCTACACCTTC. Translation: CARSYGPDYGYTF.

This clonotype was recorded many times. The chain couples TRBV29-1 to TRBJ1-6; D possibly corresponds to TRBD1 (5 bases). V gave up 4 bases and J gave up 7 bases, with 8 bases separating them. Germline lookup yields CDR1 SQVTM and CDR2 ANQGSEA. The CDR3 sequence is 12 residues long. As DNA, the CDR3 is TGCAGCGTTGGAGAGGGGAATTCACCCCTCCACTTT. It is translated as CSVGEGNSPLHF. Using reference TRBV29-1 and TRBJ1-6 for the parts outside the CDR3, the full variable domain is SAVISQKPSRDICQRGTSLTIQCQVDSQVTMMFWYRQQPGQSLTLIATANQGSEATYESGFVIDKFPISRPNLTFSTLTVSNMSPEDSSIYLCSVGEGNSPLHFGNGTRLTVT.

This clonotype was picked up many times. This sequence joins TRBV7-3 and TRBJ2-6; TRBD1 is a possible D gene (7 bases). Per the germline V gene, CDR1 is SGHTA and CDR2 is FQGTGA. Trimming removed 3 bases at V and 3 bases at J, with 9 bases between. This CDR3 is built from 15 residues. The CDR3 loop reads CASSFQGGGANVLTF. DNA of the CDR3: TGTGCCAGCAGCTTTCAGGGGGGTGGGGCCAACGTCCTGACTTTC.

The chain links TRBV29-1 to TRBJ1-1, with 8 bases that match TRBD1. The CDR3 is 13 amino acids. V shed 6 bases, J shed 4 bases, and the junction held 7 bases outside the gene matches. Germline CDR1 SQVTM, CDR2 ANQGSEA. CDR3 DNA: TGCAGCGTAGCAGGGGGCGCGAGCACTGAAGCTTTCTTT. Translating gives CSVAGGASTEAFF.

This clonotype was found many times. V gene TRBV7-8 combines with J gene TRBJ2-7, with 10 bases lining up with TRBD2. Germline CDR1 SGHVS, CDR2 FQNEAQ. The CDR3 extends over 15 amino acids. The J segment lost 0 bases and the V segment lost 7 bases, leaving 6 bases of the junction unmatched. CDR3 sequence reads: CASTFSGRISYEQYF. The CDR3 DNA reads TGTGCCAGCACCTTTAGCGGGAGGATCTCCTACGAGCAGTACTTC.

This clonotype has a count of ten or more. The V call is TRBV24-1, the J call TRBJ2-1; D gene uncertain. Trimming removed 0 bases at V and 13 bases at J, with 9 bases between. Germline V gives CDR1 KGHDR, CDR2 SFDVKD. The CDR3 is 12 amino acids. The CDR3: CATSDLGSLQFF. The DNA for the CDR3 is TGTGCCACCAGTGATTTGGGATCCCTCCAGTTCTTC.

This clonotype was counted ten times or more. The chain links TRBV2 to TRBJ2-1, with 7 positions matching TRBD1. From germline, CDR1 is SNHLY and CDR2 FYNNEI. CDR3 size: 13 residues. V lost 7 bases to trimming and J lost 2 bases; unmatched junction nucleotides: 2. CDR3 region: CASTGTAYNEQFF. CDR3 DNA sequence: TGTGCCAGCACCGGGACAGCCTACAATGAGCAGTTCTTC.

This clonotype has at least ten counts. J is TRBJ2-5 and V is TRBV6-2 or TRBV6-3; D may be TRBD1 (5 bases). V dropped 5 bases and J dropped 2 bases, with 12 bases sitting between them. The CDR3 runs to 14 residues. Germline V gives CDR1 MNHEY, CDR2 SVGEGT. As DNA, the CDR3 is TGTGCCAGCAGTCCCCGACAGACTCAAGAGACCCAGTACTTC. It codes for CASSPRQTQETQYF.

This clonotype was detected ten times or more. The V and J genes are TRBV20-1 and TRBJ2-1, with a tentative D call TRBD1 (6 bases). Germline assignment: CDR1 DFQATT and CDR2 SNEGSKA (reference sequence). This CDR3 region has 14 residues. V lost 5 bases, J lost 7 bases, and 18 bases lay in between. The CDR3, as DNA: TGCAGTGCTCCAGCAACGGACAGATGGAATGAGCAGTTCTTC. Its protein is CSAPATDRWNEQFF.

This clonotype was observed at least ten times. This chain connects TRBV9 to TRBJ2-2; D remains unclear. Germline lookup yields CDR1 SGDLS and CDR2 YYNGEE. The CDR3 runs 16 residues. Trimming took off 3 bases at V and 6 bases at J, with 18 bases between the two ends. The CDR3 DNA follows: TGTGCCAGCAGCGCACCAAGTATGGCCTACGCCGGGGAGCTGTTTTTT. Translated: CASSAPSMAYAGELFF.

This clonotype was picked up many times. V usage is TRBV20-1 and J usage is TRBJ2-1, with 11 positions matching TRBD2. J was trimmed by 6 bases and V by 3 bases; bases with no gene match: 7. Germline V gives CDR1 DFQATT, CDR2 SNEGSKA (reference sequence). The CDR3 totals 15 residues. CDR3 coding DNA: TGCAGTGCTAGGCCAAGACTAGCGGGATTCAATGAGCAGTTCTTC. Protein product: CSARPRLAGFNEQFF.

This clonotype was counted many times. The CDR3 protein is CASSGLEGTQYF. DNA for the CDR3: TGTGCCAGCAGCGGGTTGGAGGGGACCCAGTACTTC. This chain links TRBV12-3 or TRBV12-4 with TRBJ2-5, with TRBD2 as a possible D gene (6 bases). V was clipped by 6 bases and J by 7 bases, with 12 bases between them. The CDR3 runs 12 residues.

In DNA form, the CDR3 reads TGTGCCAGCTCAAGGACAGGAGGGAACGAGCAGTACTTC. It specifies CASSRTGGNEQYF. This chain connects TRBV18 to TRBJ2-7; possible D gene TRBD1, 7 bases. This CDR3 has 13 amino acids. Germline CDR1 and CDR2: KGHSH and LQKENI. Trimming left V 5 bases short and J 5 bases short, with 13 bases between.

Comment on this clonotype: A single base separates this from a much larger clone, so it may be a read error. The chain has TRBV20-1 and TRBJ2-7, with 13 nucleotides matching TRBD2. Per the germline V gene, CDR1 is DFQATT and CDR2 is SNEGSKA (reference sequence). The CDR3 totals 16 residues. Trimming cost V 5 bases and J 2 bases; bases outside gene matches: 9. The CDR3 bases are TGCAGTGCTGGAAACAAACTAGCGGGGGGGCCCTACGAGCAGTACTTC. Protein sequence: CSAGNKLAGGPYEQYF.

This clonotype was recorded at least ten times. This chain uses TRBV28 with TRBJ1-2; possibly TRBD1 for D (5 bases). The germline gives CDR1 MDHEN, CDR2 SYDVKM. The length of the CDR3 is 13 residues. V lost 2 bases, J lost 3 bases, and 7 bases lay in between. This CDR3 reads CASSLGGDYGYTF. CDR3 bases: TGTGCCAGCAGTTTAGGAGGGGACTATGGCTACACCTTC.

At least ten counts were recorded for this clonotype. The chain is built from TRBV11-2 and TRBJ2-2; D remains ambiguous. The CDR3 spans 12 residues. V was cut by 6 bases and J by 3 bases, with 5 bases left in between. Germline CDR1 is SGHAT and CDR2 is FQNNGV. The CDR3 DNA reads TGTGCCAGCAGTAGGCACACCGGGGAGCTGTTTTTT. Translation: CASSRHTGELFF.